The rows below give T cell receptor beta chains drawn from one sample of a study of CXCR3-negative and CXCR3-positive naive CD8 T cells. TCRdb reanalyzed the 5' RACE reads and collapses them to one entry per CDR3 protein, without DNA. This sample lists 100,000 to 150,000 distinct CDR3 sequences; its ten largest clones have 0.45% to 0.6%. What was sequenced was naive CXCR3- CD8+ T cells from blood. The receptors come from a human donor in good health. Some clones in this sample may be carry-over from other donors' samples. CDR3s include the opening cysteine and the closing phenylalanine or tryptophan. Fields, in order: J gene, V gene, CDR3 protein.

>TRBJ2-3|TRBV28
CASSYSDTQYF
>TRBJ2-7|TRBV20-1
CSASLPGQEYEQYF
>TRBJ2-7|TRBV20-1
CSARDPQGPSYEQYF
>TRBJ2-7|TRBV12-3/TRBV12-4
CASSLEGGSSYEQYF
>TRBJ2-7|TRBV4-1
CASSQERAGFREQYF
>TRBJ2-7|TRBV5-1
CASSVTTGAYEQYF
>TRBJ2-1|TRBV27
CASSSGTSAHNEQFF
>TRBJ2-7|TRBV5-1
CASSLAGLGLAGIYEQYF
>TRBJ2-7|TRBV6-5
CASSLGSDYEQYF
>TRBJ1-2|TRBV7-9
CASSMLAGVFEQYF
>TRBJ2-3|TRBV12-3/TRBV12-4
CASSLSASGYTDTQYF
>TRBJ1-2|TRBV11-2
CASSEIGGPMAGYTF
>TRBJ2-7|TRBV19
CASSIAPLGAYEQYF
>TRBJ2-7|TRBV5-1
CASSLEHPGHEQYF
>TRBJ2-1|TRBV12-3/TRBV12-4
CASSSDRGTSNEQFF
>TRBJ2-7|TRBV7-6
CASSLHGDEQYF
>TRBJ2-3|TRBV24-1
CATRGYPDTQYF
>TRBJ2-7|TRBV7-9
CAIRGAASYEQYF
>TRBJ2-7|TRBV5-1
CASSLSPETFSYEQYF
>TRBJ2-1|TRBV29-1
CSVRRGAGENEQFF
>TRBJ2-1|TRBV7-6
CASSSVSWTEQLF
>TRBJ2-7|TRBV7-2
CASSLARLGYEQYF
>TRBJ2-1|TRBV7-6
CASSYGTSGGLYNEQFF
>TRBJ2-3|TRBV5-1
CASSLGAPSTDTQYF
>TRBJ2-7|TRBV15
CATSRDQGGYEQYF
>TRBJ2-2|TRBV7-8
CASSLGLSGTGELFF
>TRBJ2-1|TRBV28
CASSFWGEQFF
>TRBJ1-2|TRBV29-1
CSVEWGQNYGYTF
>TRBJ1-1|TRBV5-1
CASSKGQGTNTEAFF
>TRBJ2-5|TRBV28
CASSARVGSVREETQYF
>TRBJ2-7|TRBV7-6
CASSPSPASSYEQYF
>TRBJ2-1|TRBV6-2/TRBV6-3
CASWTGTSADNEQFF
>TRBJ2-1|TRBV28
CASRPESLSEQFF
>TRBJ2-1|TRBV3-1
CASSPAGGGYNEQFF
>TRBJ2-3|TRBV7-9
CASSFPQTGTDTQYF
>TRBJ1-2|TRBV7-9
CASSPGQDYGYTF
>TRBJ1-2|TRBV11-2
CASTSNSYGYTF